The rows below give T cell receptor beta chains drawn from one sample of a study of blood T cell repertoires in COVID-19. TCRdb keeps only in-frame clones here, not all; method: immunoSEQ multiplex PCR. Here the sample spans hundreds of thousands of clones, about 90% being singletons. The sequenced material came from peripheral blood. Receptors originate from a woman aged 30 to 39 who had recovered from COVID-19. The CDR3 runs from the conserved cysteine through the conserved F or W. The order of the fields is V gene, clone size, J gene, D gene, CDR3 DNA, CDR3 protein. D genes are given only for firm matches. The size entry is marked missing in some rows and otherwise reads once, few, many or a size class.

TRBV10-3	few	TRBJ1-1	-	TGTGCCATCACAGGGGAATCGAACACTGAAGCTTTCTTT	CAITGESNTEAFF
TRBV2	once	TRBJ2-2	TRBD2	TGTGCCAGCAGTGAAGCGCTTCGACAGACTAGCCCCGGGGAGCTGTTTTTT	CASSEALRQTSPGELFF
TRBV7-6	-	TRBJ2-7	TRBD1	TGTGCCAGCAGCCCGGGACAGGGGACGAACGAGCAGTACTTC	CASSPGQGTNEQYF
TRBV3-1/TRBV3-2	-	TRBJ2-7	TRBD1	TGTGCCAGCAGTCTACAGGGGAGCGAGCAGTACTTC	CASSLQGSEQYF
TRBV5-6	-	TRBJ1-2	TRBD1	TGTGCCAGCAGCTTTTTAACAGGGGAAGCTAACTATGGCTACACCTTC	CASSFLTGEANYGYTF
TRBV10-3	once	TRBJ1-3	-	TGTGCCTCTAGCTCCGGAAACACCATATATTTT	CASSSGNTIYF
TRBV18	-	TRBJ1-2	TRBD1	TGTGCCAGCTCACCGGGACAGAGCCAGACCTTC	CASSPGQSQTF
TRBV5-1	-	TRBJ2-5	-	TGCGCCAGCAGGGGCTTGTACCAAGAGACCCAGTACTTC	CASRGLYQETQYF
TRBV5-6	-	TRBJ2-3	-	TGTGCCAGCAGCTTGCGGGGTGGTACAGATACGCAGTATTTT	CASSLRGGTDTQYF
TRBV5-1	-	TRBJ2-2	-	TGCGCCAGCCATGAGGGGGCCGGGGAGCTGTTTTTT	CASHEGAGELFF
TRBV2	once	TRBJ2-5	TRBD1	TGTGCCAGCTTACTTGGTGGGACAGGGACAGAGACCCAGTACTTC	CASLLGGTGTETQYF
TRBV5-1	-	TRBJ1-2	-	TGCGCCAGCAGCTTGGCCGGGAGCCCGACGGGACGCTACACCTTC	CASSLAGSPTGRYTF
TRBV30	-	TRBJ2-7	TRBD2	TGTGCCTGGAGTGTCTCATCCGGGACTAGCGGCTACGAGCAGTACTTC	CAWSVSSGTSGYEQYF
TRBV18	-	TRBJ1-6	-	TGTGCCAGCTCACAGGGACAAAGGGGGTCACCCCTCCACTTT	CASSQGQRGSPLHF
TRBV28	-	TRBJ2-1	-	TGTGCCAGTGCAGGTGGAATTATGGGAGGTGAGCAGTTCTTC	CASAGGIMGGEQFF
TRBV20-1	-	TRBJ1-5	-	TGCAGTGCTAGTCCCCTCGCGGGCAATCAGCCCCAGCATTTT	CSASPLAGNQPQHF
TRBV6-5	-	TRBJ1-1	-	TGTGCCACCGGCGAGGGGAACACTGAAGCTTTCTTT	CATGEGNTEAFF
TRBV24-1	-	TRBJ2-2	-	TGTGCCACCAGTGGCCAGGGGTTGAACACCGGGGAGCTGTTTTTT	CATSGQGLNTGELFF
TRBV3-1/TRBV3-2	-	TRBJ1-4	-	TGTGCCAGCAGCCAACTACAGGTTAATGAAAAACTGTTTTTT	CASSQLQVNEKLFF
TRBV7-9	-	TRBJ2-7	-	TGTGCCAGCAGCTTAGTGTCTTATGAGGGGCAGTACTTC	CASSLVSYEGQYF
TRBV5-1	-	TRBJ2-3	TRBD2	TGCGCCAGCAGCTCCTCACTAGCGTTTAGCACAGATACGCAGTATTTT	CASSSSLAFSTDTQYF
TRBV27	-	TRBJ1-2	-	TGTGCCAGCAGTTTGTATTACACGAACTATGGCTACACCTTC	CASSLYYTNYGYTF
TRBV5-1	-	TRBJ2-1	-	TGCGCCAGCGGTACGGGACTTCCGACATACAATGAGCAGTTCTTC	CASGTGLPTYNEQFF
TRBV7-9	once	TRBJ2-1	-	TGTGCCAGCAGCCGAGCCTACAATGAGCAGTTCTTC	CASSRAYNEQFF
TRBV4-1	-	TRBJ1-5	-	TGCGCCAGCAGCCAACTCCAGGGTCAGCCCCAGCATTTT	CASSQLQGQPQHF
TRBV3-1/TRBV3-2	-	TRBJ2-5	-	TGTGCCAGCAGCCAAAGGGGGGGGGTACAAGAGACCCAGTACTTC	CASSQRGGVQETQYF
TRBV5-6	-	TRBJ2-1	TRBD2	TGTGCCAGCAGCTTGGAACTAGCGGGAGGATGGAATGAGCAGTTCTTC	CASSLELAGGWNEQFF
TRBV7-2	-	TRBJ2-6	-	TGTGCCAGCAGCTTTGTGGCCTCTGGGGCCAACGTCCTGACTTTC	CASSFVASGANVLTF
TRBV6-6	-	TRBJ2-1	TRBD2	TGTGCCAGCAGTAACCTAGCGGGAGAAGATGAGCAGTTCTTC	CASSNLAGEDEQFF
TRBV18	-	TRBJ2-1	-	TGTGCCAGCTCACCCGGGAGCCGGGATGAGCAGTTCTTC	CASSPGSRDEQFF
TRBV11-2	-	TRBJ1-4	-	TGTGCCAGCAGCTTAGGGCAGGGTTCAAGAGAAAAACTGTTTTTT	CASSLGQGSREKLFF
TRBV7-2	-	TRBJ2-7	TRBD2	TGTGCCAGCAGCTCGGGACTAGCGGGCTACGAGCAGTACTTC	CASSSGLAGYEQYF
TRBV14	-	TRBJ1-6	-	TGTGCCAGCAGCCAGCGAGACAGCTCCTATAATTCACCCCTCCACTTT	CASSQRDSSYNSPLHF
TRBV27	once	TRBJ2-7	TRBD2	TGTGCCAGCAGCCGAACTTCTAGCGGGAGGGCCTACGAGCAGTACTTC	CASSRTSSGRAYEQYF
TRBV10-3	-	TRBJ2-1	-	TGTGCCATCAGTGAGGAAGTAGGGAGCTACAATGAGCAGTTCTTC	CAISEEVGSYNEQFF
TRBV9	-	TRBJ1-1	TRBD1	TGTGCCAGCAGCGTAGGGGTGGGACAGCCTGCTGAAGCTTTCTTT	CASSVGVGQPAEAFF
TRBV7-2	-	TRBJ2-7	-	TGTGCCAGCACCCCCGGGGCGGACTACCCTGGAGAGCAGTACTTC	CASTPGADYPGEQYF
TRBV2	-	TRBJ1-3	-	TGTGCCAGCAGTGACCCCAAACAGACCTCTGGAAACACCATATATTTT	CASSDPKQTSGNTIYF
TRBV5-6	-	TRBJ2-7	TRBD1	TGTGCCAGCAGCCCGACTCCAGGGGGCCCTGGCGAGCAGTACTTC	CASSPTPGGPGEQYF
TRBV7-9	few	TRBJ1-5	-	TGTGCCAGCAGCTTAGGAGGGACTCTAACCTCTAGCAATCAGCCCCAGCATTTT	CASSLGGTLTSSNQPQHF
TRBV4-1	once	TRBJ1-1	TRBD1	TGCGCCAGCAGCGACCGGGACAGGGGTGTGGCGAACACTGAAGCTTTCTTT	CASSDRDRGVANTEAFF
TRBV3-1/TRBV3-2	-	TRBJ2-7	-	TGTGCCAGCAGCCCCACAGGCTACGAGCAGTACTTC	CASSPTGYEQYF